The source of this TCR beta chain is a study of identical twins. Study conclusions and caveats: Models, which agreed with sharing between unrelated individuals, nonetheless underestimated the out-of-frame TCR alpha sharing seen in monozygotic twins. Among beta out-of-frame sequences, excess sharing between twins appeared weaker.

The V gene lost 1 base and the J gene lost 2 bases, with 12 bases spanning the gap. CDR3 size: 15 residues. Germline V gene data show CDR1 as WSHSY and CDR2 as SAAADI. TCRdb recomputed calls from the 5' RACE reads with MiXCR, one row per CDR3 protein. The sample contains hundreds of thousands of distinct CDR3 sequences, approximately 13% of which appear only once. A note on this clonotype: Its antigen is unknown.

This same sample was also taken into another study, of yellow fever vaccine responses in identical twins.

Sequencing used PBMCs. The clonotype originates from a woman in her late teens or twenties in good health. The rearrangement uses TRBV10-2 and TRBJ2-7; D unresolved. CDR3 region: CASSEWPRNAYEQYF. The CDR3 bases are TGCGCCAGCAGTGAGTGGCCCAGGAACGCCTACGAGCAGTACTTC.